This paragraph reports one T cell receptor (beta chain). Germline loops: CDR1 SNHLY, CDR2 FYNNEI. V lost 6 bases, J lost 8 bases, and 11 bases lay in between. The CDR3 is 12 residues long. The sample originates from a study of blood T cell repertoires in COVID-19. Study overall: T cells, B-cell-depleted T cells, or PBMCs supplied cDNA or gDNA.

Using immunoSEQ multiplex PCR, the repertoire was profiled, and TCRdb retains in-frame clones only, with some absent. The table lists over 150,000 clones, 85% to 95% of them singletons. Material for sequencing was peripheral blood. The chain joins TRBV2 to TRBJ2-1; D is possibly TRBD2 (5 bases). This receptor was identified in a man aged 45 to 65 with acute or convalescent COVID-19. CDR3 amino acids: CASRKIGDEQFF. The CDR3 DNA reads TGTGCCAGCAGAAAGATCGGGGATGAGCAGTTCTTC.